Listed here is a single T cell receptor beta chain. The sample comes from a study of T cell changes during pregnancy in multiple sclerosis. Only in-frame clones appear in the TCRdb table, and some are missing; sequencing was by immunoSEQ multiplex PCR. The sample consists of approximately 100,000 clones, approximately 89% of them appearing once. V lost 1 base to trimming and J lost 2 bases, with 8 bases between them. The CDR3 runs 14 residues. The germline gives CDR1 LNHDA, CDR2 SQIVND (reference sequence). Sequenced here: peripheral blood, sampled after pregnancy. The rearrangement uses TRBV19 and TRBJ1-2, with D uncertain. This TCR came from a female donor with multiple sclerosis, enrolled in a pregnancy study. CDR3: CASSIVEANYGYTF. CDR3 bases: TGTGCCAGTAGTATAGTTGAGGCCAACTATGGCTACACCTTC. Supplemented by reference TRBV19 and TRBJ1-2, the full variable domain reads DGGITQSPKYLFRKEGQNVTLSCEQNLNHDAMYWYRQDPGQGLRLIYYSQIVNDFQKGDIAEGYSVSREKKESFPLTVTSAQKNPTAFYLCASSIVEANYGYTFGSGTRLTVV.